The text below deals with one T cell receptor (beta chain). Looked up from germline, CDR1 is SQVTM and CDR2 is ANQGSEA. This CDR3 is 14 amino acids long. The V and J ends lost 6 bases and 1 base, in that order; junction bases with no gene match: 2. The table came from immunoSEQ multiplex PCR; TCRdb's copy has only in-frame clones and leaves some out. This table has fewer than 40,000 clones, 70% to 80% appearing once. The data stem from a study of OX40 agonist ivuxolimab in advanced cancers. Study as a whole: Ivuxolimab is a fully human IgG2 antibody that activates OX40 (CD134). Cohort: about 82% men, mean age approximately 66, aged about 23 to 80. Each dose-escalation patient presented with hepatocellular carcinoma, melanoma, renal cell or head and neck cancer. Ivuxolimab, which patients received intravenously every 2 weeks, was dosed at 0.01 to 10 mg/kg.

V usage is TRBV29-1 and J usage is TRBJ2-2; 10 positions match TRBD1. The clonotype comes from an adult with an advanced solid tumor such as melanoma, head and neck, liver or kidney cancer. Source: CD4+ or CD8+ T cells sorted from blood, taken in a trial of the OX40 agonist ivuxolimab. CDR3 residues: CSVRTGGNTGELFF. The CDR3 DNA reads as TGCAGCGTCCGGACAGGGGGGAACACCGGGGAGCTGTTTTTT.